Below, 16 T cell receptor beta chains from the same sample are listed, as sequenced in a study of cytomegalovirus exposure and HLA in healthy donors. The PCR contained 60 Vbeta and 13 Jbeta primers. Assay used: immunoSEQ multiplex PCR; TCRdb lists only in-frame clones, some missing. The sample includes some 250,000 clones, about 81% of them seen just once. The specimen was PBMCs. These receptors were collected from a woman in her thirties or forties in good health and CMV-seropositive.

The chain is built from TRBV5-1 and TRBJ2-7; D possibly corresponds to TRBD1 (5 bases). V lost 5 bases and J 0 bases, leaving 15 bases between the germline ends. This CDR3 region has 15 residues. The germline CDR1 and CDR2 sequences are SGHRS and YFSETQ. The CDR3 nucleotides are TGCGCCAGCAGTTCGCCAGGGTTAAGCTCCTACGAGCAGTACTTC. Its protein is CASSSPGLSSYEQYF.

The genes are TRBV7-3 and TRBJ2-7; 7 nucleotides match TRBD1. Germline CDR1 reads SGHTA; CDR2 reads FQGTGA. The CDR3 covers 14 residues. The J segment lost 9 bases and the V segment lost 2 bases, leaving 10 bases of the junction unmatched. The CDR3 is CASSLGTEHSRQYF. The CDR3 region has the DNA TGTGCCAGCAGCTTAGGGACAGAGCATAGTAGGCAGTACTTC.

V gene TRBV27 combines with J gene TRBJ1-3; D remains ambiguous. V lost 4 bases and J 2 bases, leaving 9 bases between the germline ends. Germline loops: CDR1 MNHEY, CDR2 SMNVEV (reference sequence). CDR3 length: 14 amino acids. Here the CDR3 DNA reads TGTGCCAGCAGTTCGAGGGTAGCTGGAAACACCATATATTTT. Translated, it gives CASSSRVAGNTIYF.

V gene TRBV4-1 combines with J gene TRBJ1-1; D not certain. Trimming took off 4 bases at V and 1 base at J, with 13 bases between the two ends. The CDR3 has 15 amino acids. The germline V gene encodes CDR1 MGHRA and CDR2 YSYEKL. The CDR3 DNA reads as TGCGCCAGCAGCCGTGAGGCGAGGCAGAACACTGAAGCTTTCTTT. This codes for CASSREARQNTEAFF.

V is TRBV27 and J is TRBJ2-5, with TRBD2 as a possible D gene (6 bases). CDR1 and CDR2 from the germline V gene are MNHEY and SMNVEV (reference sequence). This CDR3 is 12 amino acids long. The V end was cut by 10 bases, the J end by 7 bases, with 16 bases between. This CDR3 reads CAMPEGPGTQYF. The CDR3 DNA reads TGTGCCATGCCGGAGGGTCCGGGGACCCAGTACTTC.

The chain carries TRBV9 and TRBJ1-3; D not resolved. The CDR3 has 14 residues. Per germline, CDR1 SGDLS and CDR2 YYNGEE. V was pared by 6 bases and J by 0 bases, with 10 bases between. DNA for the CDR3: TGTGCCAGCACCGGGGTACGCTCTGGAAACACCATATATTTT. Protein product: CASTGVRSGNTIYF.

The chain joins TRBV6-6 to TRBJ1-3, with 7 bases matching TRBD1. CDR1 is MNHNY and CDR2 is SVGAGI in the germline V gene (reference sequence). Losses at the gene ends were 5 bases for V and 0 bases for J; bases not matched to a gene: 7. The CDR3 runs 16 residues. The CDR3 nucleotides are TGTGCCAGCAGTCAACTCAGGGGGAACTCTGGAAACACCATATATTTT. Protein product: CASSQLRGNSGNTIYF.

The chain links TRBV5-5 to TRBJ1-1; tentatively, D is TRBD1 (6 bases). Per the germline V gene, CDR1 is SGHKS and CDR2 is YYEKEE (reference sequence). CDR3 length equals 14 residues. V was clipped by 3 bases and J by 0 bases, with 9 bases between them. The CDR3 loop reads CASSWAGVNTEAFF. Written as DNA, the CDR3 is TGTGCCAGCAGCTGGGCAGGGGTGAACACTGAAGCTTTCTTT.

CDR3 in DNA: TGTGCCAGCAGTGCCTCGTGGGGGGACGAGCAGTACTTC. Residues: CASSASWGDEQYF. The V and J genes are TRBV6-1 and TRBJ2-7; tentative D call: TRBD2 (6 bases). Trimming removed 4 bases at V and 5 bases at J, with 12 bases between. Germline CDR1 is MNHNS and CDR2 is SASEGT. This CDR3 comprises 13 residues.

This chain joins TRBV11-3 and TRBJ2-2, with TRBD1 as a possible D gene (6 bases). Trimming removed 0 bases at V and 5 bases at J, with 22 bases between. The germline CDR1 and CDR2 sequences are SGHNT and YENEEA. The CDR3 has 19 amino acids. The CDR3 nucleotides are TGTGCCAGCAGCTTAGACTCTATTTTTTCAGGGGCGAGAACCGGGGAGCTGTTTTTT. Translated, it gives CASSLDSIFSGARTGELFF.

The chain couples TRBV5-1 to TRBJ2-7, with D perhaps TRBD1 (6 bases). Germline values: CDR1 SGHRS, CDR2 YFSETQ. Trimming removed 4 bases from V and 4 bases from J, with 9 bases in between. This CDR3 comprises 12 residues. CDR3 in amino acids: CASSLGQYEQYF. CDR3 sequence (DNA): TGCGCCAGCAGCCTAGGACAGTACGAGCAGTACTTC. Complete variable domain (other parts from reference TRBV5-1 and TRBJ2-7): KAGVTQTPRYLIKTRGQQVTLSCSPISGHRSVSWYQQTPGQGLQFLFEYFSETQRNKGNFPGRFSGRQFSNSRSEMNVSTLELGDSALYLCASSLGQYEQYFGPGTRLTVT.

The chain recombines TRBV7-2 with TRBJ1-2; D is uncertain. The V gene lost 5 bases and the J gene lost 4 bases, with 11 bases spanning the gap. This CDR3 is 13 amino acids long. Germline loops: CDR1 SGHTA, CDR2 FQGNSA. The CDR3 reads CASSQHQAYGYTF. In DNA, the CDR3 is TGTGCCAGCAGCCAACACCAGGCCTATGGCTACACCTTC.

V and J are TRBV4-1 and TRBJ2-3; D ambiguous. Trimming cost V 4 bases and J 0 bases, with 23 bases left between them. The germline V gene encodes CDR1 MGHRA and CDR2 YSYEKL. This CDR3 comprises 19 residues. CDR3 bases: TGCGCCAGCAGCCCCCTCGCTGTCGGGTGGCAGCTAAGCACAGATACGCAGTATTTT. Protein sequence: CASSPLAVGWQLSTDTQYF.

The rearrangement uses TRBV5-1 and TRBJ2-3; 7 nucleotides agree with TRBD1. The CDR3 contains 16 residues. V was pared by 4 bases and J by 1 base, with 9 bases of the junction left unmatched. Germline CDR1 SGHRS, CDR2 YFSETQ. In nucleotides, the CDR3 is TGCGCCAGCAGCCCCCTACCGGGACAGCGCACAGATACGCAGTATTTT. Protein: CASSPLPGQRTDTQYF.

The rearrangement uses TRBV6-5 and TRBJ1-1; TRBD1 matches 8 bases. The CDR3 contains 14 residues. The trim removed 7 bases at V and 6 bases at J, leaving 10 bases unmatched. Germline assignment: CDR1 MNHEY and CDR2 SVGAGI. The CDR3 is CASTFGQGRAEAFF. For the CDR3, the DNA is TGTGCCAGCACCTTCGGACAGGGAAGAGCTGAAGCTTTCTTT.

The V and J genes are TRBV28 and TRBJ2-3; a possible D gene is TRBD2 (7 bases). The CDR3 consists of 14 residues. Trimming removed 9 bases from V and 6 bases from J, with 19 bases in between. Germline V CDR1 and CDR2: MDHEN, SYDVKM. The CDR3 region has the DNA TGTGCCAGTATTCCGTGGGGGGGGCGTGATACGCAGTATTTT. It yields the protein CASIPWGGRDTQYF.